This TCR beta chain was sequenced during a study of blood T cells in healthy people across ages. Using a J-beta primer mix together with a sample-barcoded 5' primer, a second PCR was run for about 6 to 11 cycles. Every cDNA molecule bore a tag from a template-switch adaptor containing 12 random nucleotides. TCRdb reanalysed the 5' RACE reads using MiXCR and keeps one entry per CDR3 protein. The profile shows fewer than 2 million distinct CDR3 sequences, approximately 40% of them singletons. Each individual donor underwent a draw of about 9.1 milliliters of peripheral blood. Trimming removed 5 bases from V and 4 bases from J; junction bases left unmatched: 3. There are 14 residues in the CDR3. Per the germline V gene, CDR1 is LNHNV and CDR2 is YYDKDF (reference sequence). This clonotype was found many times.

The clonotype comes from a human donor in good health. The sample comprised blood. The V gene is TRBV15, the J gene TRBJ2-1, with 9 bases identical to TRBD1. CDR3 amino acids: CATSGDREYNEQFF. CDR3 DNA sequence: TGTGCCACCAGCGGGGACAGGGAGTACAATGAGCAGTTCTTC. Combining the CDR3 with reference TRBV15 and TRBJ2-1 gives the whole variable domain DAMVIQNPRYQVTQFGKPVTLSCSQTLNHNVMYWYQQKSSQAPKLLFHYYDKDFNNEADTPDNFQSRRPNTSFCFLDIRSPGLGDTAMYLCATSGDREYNEQFFGPGTRLTVL.